This T cell receptor beta chain is from a study of blood T cell repertoires in COVID-19. The overall study: T cells, B-cell-depleted T cells, or PBMCs provided the cDNA or gDNA that served as material.

Germline CDR1 SGDLS, CDR2 YYNGEE. V lost 4 bases and J 4 bases, leaving 11 bases between the germline ends. The length of the CDR3 is 13 residues. Original analysis: Estimation of nucleated cell counts was performed using reference gene primer amplification. Clones were read by immunoSEQ multiplex PCR, and TCRdb kept only the in-frame ones, dropping some. Clone size and V and J calls were adopted from that table, with D and trimming inferred from the DNA. The table records under 100,000 clones, about 85% of them present only once. This clonotype originated in a woman in her seventies with active or convalescent COVID-19. This chain joins TRBV9 and TRBJ1-2; no clear D. Sequencing was done on a sample of peripheral blood. The DNA of the CDR3 is TGTGCCAGCAGCCCTAGCCTGTCCTATGGCTACACCTTC. Protein: CASSPSLSYGYTF.